One T cell receptor beta chain is described in this entry. This entry is derived from a study of blood T cell repertoires in COVID-19. Study summary: COVID-19 samples collected from the United States, Italy and Spain covered acute and convalescent phases. From T cells, B-cell-depleted T cells, or PBMCs came the material, which was cDNA or gDNA.

Sequencing used immunoSEQ multiplex PCR; TCRdb keeps in-frame clones, though not all of them. Of some 200,000 clones listed, around three quarters were seen once; the top ten hold 4.5% to 7%. The CDR3 has 20 amino acids. V dropped 4 bases and J dropped 6; count of bases not matched to a gene: 16. Germline CDR1 LNHNV, CDR2 YYDKDF (reference sequence). This TCR derives from a woman in her 70s with acute or convalescent COVID-19. Sequenced input: peripheral blood. This sequence joins TRBV15 and TRBJ2-1; 15 bases fit TRBD2. The CDR3 is CATSTSYPGLAGGRLNEQFF. For the CDR3, the DNA is TGTGCCACCAGCACCAGCTACCCGGGACTAGCGGGAGGAAGGCTCAATGAGCAGTTCTTC.